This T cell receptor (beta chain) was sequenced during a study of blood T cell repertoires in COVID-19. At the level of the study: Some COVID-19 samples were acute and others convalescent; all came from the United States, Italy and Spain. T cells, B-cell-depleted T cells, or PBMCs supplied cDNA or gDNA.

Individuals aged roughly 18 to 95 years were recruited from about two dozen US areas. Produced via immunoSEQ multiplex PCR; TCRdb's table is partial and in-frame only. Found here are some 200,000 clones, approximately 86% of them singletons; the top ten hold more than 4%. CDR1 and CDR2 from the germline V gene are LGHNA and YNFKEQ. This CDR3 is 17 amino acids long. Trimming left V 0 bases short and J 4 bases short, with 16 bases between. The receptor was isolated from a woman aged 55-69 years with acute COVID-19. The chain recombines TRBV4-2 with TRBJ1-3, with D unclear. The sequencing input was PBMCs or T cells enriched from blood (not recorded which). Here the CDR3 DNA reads TGTGCCAGCAGCCAAGAGGAGTTCTTCGGAGGCGGAAACACCATATATTTT. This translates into CASSQEEFFGGGNTIYF.